This TCR beta chain was retrieved from a study of blood T cell repertoires in COVID-19. Study as a whole: From the United States, Italy and Spain came samples of acute and convalescent COVID-19. PBMCs, B-cell-depleted T cells, or T cells provided the cDNA or gDNA that made up the material.

The Seattle site enrolled patients during active infection and followed them longitudinally. Original processing methods: From reference gene primer amplification, estimates of nucleated cell counts were derived. The repertoire was sequenced with immunoSEQ multiplex PCR; TCRdb's copy has only in-frame clones and lacks some. The D gene and trimming were derived from the DNA, and the V and J assignments and clone size from that table. The table records about 480,000 clones, approximately 89% of them present only once. The V and J ends lost 5 bases and 9 bases, in that order; junction bases with no gene match: 4. The CDR3 consists of 13 residues. Germline CDR1 MNHNY, CDR2 SVGAGI (reference sequence).

The receptor was derived from a man between 18 and 35 years old with COVID-19, enrolled during active disease. The V call is TRBV6-6, the J call TRBJ2-5; TRBD2 aligns across 12 bases. Sequencing was carried out using peripheral blood. Here the CDR3 DNA reads TGTGCCAGCAGTCAGGGACTAGCGGGTCCCCAGTACTTC. Its translation: CASSQGLAGPQYF.